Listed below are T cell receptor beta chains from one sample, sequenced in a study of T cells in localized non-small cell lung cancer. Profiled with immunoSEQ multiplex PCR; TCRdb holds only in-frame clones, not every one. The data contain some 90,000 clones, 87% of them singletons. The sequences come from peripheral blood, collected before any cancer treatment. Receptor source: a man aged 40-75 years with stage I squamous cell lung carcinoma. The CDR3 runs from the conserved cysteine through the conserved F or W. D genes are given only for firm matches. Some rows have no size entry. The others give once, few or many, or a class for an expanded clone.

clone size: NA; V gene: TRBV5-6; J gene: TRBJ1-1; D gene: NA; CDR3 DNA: TGTGCCAGCAGCTTGTACCAGGGTGGTAGGACTGAAGCTTTCTTT; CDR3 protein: CASSLYQGGRTEAFF
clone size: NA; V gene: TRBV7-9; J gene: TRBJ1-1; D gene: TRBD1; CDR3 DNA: TGTGCCAGCAGTCCGGACAGGGCGAACACTGAAGCTTTCTTT; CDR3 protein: CASSPDRANTEAFF
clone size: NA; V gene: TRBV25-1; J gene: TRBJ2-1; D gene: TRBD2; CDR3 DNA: TGTGCCAGCAGTGCCAGCGGGGGAGATTACAATGAGCAGTTCTTC; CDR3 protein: CASSASGGDYNEQFF
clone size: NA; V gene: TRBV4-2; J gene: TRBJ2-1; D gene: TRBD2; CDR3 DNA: TGTGCCAGCAGCCAAGATGGAGTAGCGGGGGGGTTGAATGAGCAGTTCTTC; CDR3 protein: CASSQDGVAGGLNEQFF
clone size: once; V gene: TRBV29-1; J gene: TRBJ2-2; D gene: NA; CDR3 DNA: TGCAGCGTTGAAGAGTGGGCCGGGGCCGGGGAGCTGTTTTTT; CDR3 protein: CSVEEWAGAGELFF
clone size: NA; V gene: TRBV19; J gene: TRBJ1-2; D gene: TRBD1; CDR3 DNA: TGTGCCAGTAGTCCATCCCTGGGACAGAGCTATGGCTACACCTTC; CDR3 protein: CASSPSLGQSYGYTF
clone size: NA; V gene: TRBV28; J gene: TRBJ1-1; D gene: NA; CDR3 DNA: TGTGCCAGCAGTTTGATAGGGATAAAGATAGCTGAAGCTTTCTTT; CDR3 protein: CASSLIGIKIAEAFF
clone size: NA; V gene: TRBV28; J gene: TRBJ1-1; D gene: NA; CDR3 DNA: TGTGCCAGCAGTCCCTGGGGGGACACTGAAGCTTTCTTT; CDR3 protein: CASSPWGDTEAFF
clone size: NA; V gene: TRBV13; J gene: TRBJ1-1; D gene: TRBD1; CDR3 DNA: TGTGCCAGCAGGCCCAGGGGGCGCGGGACGAACACTGAAGCTTTCTTT; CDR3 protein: CASRPRGRGTNTEAFF
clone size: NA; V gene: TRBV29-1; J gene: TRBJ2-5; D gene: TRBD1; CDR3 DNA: TGCAGCGTCAGCATTGACAGGGCCGCAGAGACCCAGTACTTC; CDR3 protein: CSVSIDRAAETQYF